A selection of T cell receptor beta chains follows, all from one sample in a study of human T cells and chemical hapten exposure. MiXCR was run by TCRdb on the RACE reads, yielding one entry per CDR3 protein. The table records some 45,000 distinct CDR3 sequences, around 4.5% of them present only once. The sequencing input was whole blood. The receptors here all came from a human donor in good health. Some clones in this sample may be carry-over from other donors' samples. The CDR3 runs from the conserved cysteine through the conserved F or W. D genes are given only for firm matches. The size entry is marked missing in some rows and otherwise reads once, few, many or a size class.

size: few
D: .
V: TRBV29-1
J: TRBJ2-1
CDR3: CSADVGAGYEQFF
DNA: TGCAGCGCCGACGTCGGGGCAGGTTACGAGCAGTTCTTC

size: many
D: TRBD1
V: TRBV9
J: TRBJ2-6
CDR3: CASSVAPYGQGLPSGANVLTF
DNA: TGTGCCAGCAGCGTAGCCCCTTATGGACAGGGGCTCCCATCTGGGGCCAACGTCCTGACTTTC

size: few
D: TRBD1
V: TRBV30
J: TRBJ1-1
CDR3: CAWLTGAGTEAFF
DNA: TGTGCCTGGCTTACAGGGGCGGGCACTGAAGCTTTCTTT

size: .
D: TRBD2
V: TRBV18
J: TRBJ2-3
CDR3: CASSPSTSGTSTDTQYF
DNA: TGTGCCAGCTCACCAAGTACTAGCGGAACTAGCACAGATACGCAGTATTTT

size: .
D: TRBD2
V: TRBV2
J: TRBJ2-7
CDR3: CASSEGGLAGVQEQYF
DNA: TGTGCCAGCAGTGAAGGAGGACTAGCGGGAGTACAAGAGCAGTACTTC

size: many
D: TRBD1
V: TRBV28
J: TRBJ2-2
CDR3: CASSLRDRGPNTGELFF
DNA: TGTGCCAGCAGTTTAAGGGACAGGGGGCCGAACACCGGGGAGCTGTTTTTT

size: many
D: .
V: TRBV11-2
J: TRBJ1-3
CDR3: CASSLGGLSDSGNTIYF
DNA: TGTGCCAGCAGCTTAGGAGGATTGTCAGACTCTGGAAACACCATATATTTT

size: .
D: TRBD2
V: TRBV29-1
J: TRBJ2-1
CDR3: CSVLAGGPGNEQFF
DNA: TGCAGCGTTTTAGCGGGAGGGCCAGGAAATGAGCAGTTCTTC

size: many
D: TRBD1
V: TRBV10-2
J: TRBJ1-6
CDR3: CASRPGTGDNSPLHF
DNA: TGCGCCAGCAGGCCCGGGACAGGGGATAATTCACCCCTCCACTTT

size: many
D: .
V: TRBV20-1
J: TRBJ1-1
CDR3: CSASRGGMDTEAFF
DNA: TGCAGTGCTAGCCGAGGGGGGATGGACACTGAAGCTTTCTTT

size: many
D: .
V: TRBV7-3
J: TRBJ2-6
CDR3: CASSPGASSGANVLTF
DNA: TGTGCCAGCAGCCCCGGCGCGAGCTCTGGGGCCAACGTCCTGACTTTC

size: many
D: .
V: TRBV12-3/TRBV12-4
J: TRBJ2-7
CDR3: CASSWGGQIPSEQYF
DNA: TGTGCCAGCAGTTGGGGGGGACAGATCCCATCCGAGCAGTACTTC

size: many
D: .
V: TRBV29-1
J: TRBJ2-1
CDR3: CSVEEGSTKKFF
DNA: TGCAGCGTTGAAGAAGGGAGCACTAAGAAGTTCTTC

size: many
D: TRBD2
V: TRBV12-3/TRBV12-4
J: TRBJ2-6
CDR3: CASSLGGAGANVLTF
DNA: TGTGCCAGCAGTTTGGGAGGGGCTGGGGCCAACGTCCTGACTTTC

size: .
D: .
V: TRBV2
J: TRBJ1-4
CDR3: CASSGESNEKLFF
DNA: TGTGCCAGCAGTGGCGAGAGTAATGAAAAACTGTTTTTT

size: many
D: TRBD2
V: TRBV14
J: TRBJ2-7
CDR3: CASSPPGLGTEQYF
DNA: TGTGCCAGCAGCCCTCCGGGACTAGGCACCGAGCAGTACTTC

size: .
D: TRBD2
V: TRBV7-6
J: TRBJ2-2
CDR3: CASSPALGAGGVTGELFF
DNA: TGTGCCAGCAGCCCCGCCCTCGGGGCGGGAGGTGTGACCGGGGAGCTGTTTTTT

size: few
D: .
V: TRBV12-3/TRBV12-4
J: TRBJ2-7
CDR3: CASSPHPTSEQYF
DNA: TGTGCCAGCAGCCCTCACCCCACGAGCGAGCAGTACTTC

size: .
D: .
V: TRBV28
J: TRBJ2-7
CDR3: CASSLFPTRSHIEQYF
DNA: TGTGCCAGCAGTTTATTCCCGACTAGATCCCACATAGAGCAGTACTTC

size: few
D: TRBD1
V: TRBV5-1
J: TRBJ2-6
CDR3: CASSLDIPGQGSSGANVLTF
DNA: TGCGCCAGCAGCTTGGATATCCCGGGACAGGGTTCCTCTGGGGCCAACGTCCTGACTTTC

size: few
D: TRBD2
V: TRBV7-8
J: TRBJ2-7
CDR3: CASSFRTSGRGEPYEQYF
DNA: TGTGCCAGCAGCTTCCGGACTAGCGGGAGGGGAGAACCCTACGAGCAGTACTTC

size: many
D: .
V: TRBV12-3/TRBV12-4
J: TRBJ2-4
CDR3: CASTTDVEGAYQYF
DNA: TGTGCCAGCACCACAGATGTCGAGGGAGCCTATCAGTACTTC

size: many
D: .
V: TRBV9
J: TRBJ2-7
CDR3: CASSVARGPGYEQYF
DNA: TGTGCCAGCAGCGTAGCTCGAGGCCCGGGGTACGAGCAGTACTTC

size: many
D: .
V: TRBV6-5
J: TRBJ2-3
CDR3: CASSSLLRTGTSTDTQYF
DNA: TGTGCCAGCAGTTCCCTTTTACGGACCGGAACGAGCACAGATACGCAGTATTTT

size: .
D: TRBD1
V: TRBV10-2
J: TRBJ1-1
CDR3: CASSERGRVLTEAFF
DNA: TGCGCCAGCAGTGAGAGGGGGCGCGTTTTGACTGAAGCTTTCTTT

size: .
D: .
V: TRBV28
J: TRBJ2-1
CDR3: CASSLRLQEGNEQFF
DNA: TGTGCCAGCAGTTTGCGGCTCCAGGAGGGCAATGAGCAGTTCTTC

size: many
D: TRBD1
V: TRBV3-1
J: TRBJ1-5
CDR3: CASSQGTGAQHF
DNA: TGTGCCAGCAGCCAAGGGACAGGGGCCCAGCATTTT